This TCR beta chain is drawn from a study of blood T cell repertoires in COVID-19. Study details: Sites in the United States, Italy and Spain provided acute and convalescent COVID-19 samples.

The ends lost 0 bases at V and 0 bases at J; junction bases unmatched: 12. This CDR3 comprises 21 residues. CDR1 SGHRS and CDR2 YFSETQ come from the germline V gene. Profiling relied on immunoSEQ multiplex PCR, and the TCRdb table lists in-frame clones only, not all of them. Of about 91,000 clones listed, 87% are singletons. Sample: peripheral blood. This TCR came from a man between 65 and 79 years old with acute or convalescent COVID-19. The chain has TRBV5-1 and TRBJ2-1, with 13 positions matching TRBD2. Here the CDR3 reads CASSLASRTSGGSSSYNEQFF. For the CDR3, the DNA is TGCGCCAGCAGCTTGGCCAGTAGGACTAGCGGGGGTTCGAGCTCCTACAATGAGCAGTTCTTC.